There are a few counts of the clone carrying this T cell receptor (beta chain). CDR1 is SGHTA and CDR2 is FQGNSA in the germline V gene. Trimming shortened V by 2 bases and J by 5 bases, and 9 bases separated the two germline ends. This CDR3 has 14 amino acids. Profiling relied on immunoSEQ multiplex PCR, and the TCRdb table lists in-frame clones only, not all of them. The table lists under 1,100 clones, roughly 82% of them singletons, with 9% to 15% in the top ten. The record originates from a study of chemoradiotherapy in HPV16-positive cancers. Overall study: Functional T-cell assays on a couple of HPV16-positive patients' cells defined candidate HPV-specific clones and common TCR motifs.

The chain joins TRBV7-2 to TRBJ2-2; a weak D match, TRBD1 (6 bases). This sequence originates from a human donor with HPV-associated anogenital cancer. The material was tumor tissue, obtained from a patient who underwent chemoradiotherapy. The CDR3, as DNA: TGTGCCAGCAGCTTACAGGGGTCTACCGGGGAGCTGTTTTTT. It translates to CASSLQGSTGELFF.